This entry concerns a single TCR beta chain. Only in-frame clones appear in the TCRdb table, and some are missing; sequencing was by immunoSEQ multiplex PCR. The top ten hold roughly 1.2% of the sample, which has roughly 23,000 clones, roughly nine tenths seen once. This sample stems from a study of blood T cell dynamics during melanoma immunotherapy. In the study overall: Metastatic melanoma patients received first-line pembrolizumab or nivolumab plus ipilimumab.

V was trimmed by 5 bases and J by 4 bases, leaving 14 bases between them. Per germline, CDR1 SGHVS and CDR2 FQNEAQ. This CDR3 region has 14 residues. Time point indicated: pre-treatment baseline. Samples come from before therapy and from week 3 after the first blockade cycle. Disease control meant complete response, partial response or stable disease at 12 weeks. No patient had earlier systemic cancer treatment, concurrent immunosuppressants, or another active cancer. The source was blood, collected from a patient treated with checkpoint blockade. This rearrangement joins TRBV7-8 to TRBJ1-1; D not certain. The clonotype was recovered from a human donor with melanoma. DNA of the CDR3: TGTGCCAGCAGCCCCTATGGGTTAACCACTGAAGCTTTCTTT. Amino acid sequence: CASSPYGLTTEAFF.